This is a list of T cell receptor beta chains from one sample in a study of cytomegalovirus exposure and HLA in healthy donors. Profiling relied on immunoSEQ multiplex PCR, and the TCRdb table lists in-frame clones only, not all of them. This repertoire shows 150,000 to 200,000 clones, over 75% found once; its top ten account for about 0.93%. Sample: PBMCs. These receptors were collected from a woman in her 50s in good health and CMV-seropositive. Both conserved end residues are trimmed from each CDR3.

j_call v_call cdr3_aa
TRBJ1-2 TRBV5-1 ASRRGQDPSYGYT
TRBJ2-2 TRBV10-3 AISGTSGVWELF
TRBJ1-1 TRBV7-9 ASSQNTEAF
TRBJ2-3 TRBV13 ASSATDPGLAGGDTQY
TRBJ1-1 TRBV6-4 ASRGRENDGRNTEAF
TRBJ1-1 TRBV5-8 ASSLILQGDTEAF
TRBJ2-5 TRBV7-7 ASSPRGQETQY
TRBJ2-2 TRBV4-3 ASSRRTLTGELF
TRBJ2-5 TRBV7-9 ASSLNPTSEETQY
TRBJ2-1 TRBV7-2 ASSLDRLAGGREQF
TRBJ2-6 TRBV28 ASSLTGLSGANVLT
TRBJ2-7 TRBV28 ASRPTGTGLYEQY
TRBJ1-4 TRBV5-1 ASSSGQAATNEKLF
TRBJ2-7 TRBV5-1 ASSLRQGWGEQY
TRBJ1-2 TRBV7-3 ASSPDRDSYGYT
TRBJ1-6 TRBV5-1 ASSLQSDRLNSPLH
TRBJ1-2 TRBV30 AWRTGSGYT
TRBJ2-7 TRBV5-1 ASSSWTGRSYEQY
TRBJ1-1 TRBV6-1 ASSGPGTALNTEAF
TRBJ2-1 TRBV2 ASNSGGGASGEQF
TRBJ1-1 TRBV28 ASTGRLHTEAF
TRBJ2-1 TRBV15 ATSGGFSSYNEQF
TRBJ2-7 TRBV4-1 ASSRAGDEQY
TRBJ2-7 TRBV5-1 ASSLDPEYEQY
TRBJ1-1 TRBV7-9 ASSLVENTEAF
TRBJ2-2 TRBV27 ATATGAHTGELF
TRBJ2-5 TRBV14 ASSQDRRETQY
TRBJ1-5 TRBV10-3 AISAQDRGNQPQH
TRBJ2-1 TRBV29-1 SVGGGNEQF
TRBJ2-3 TRBV2 ASSPQGTYTDTQY
TRBJ2-7 TRBV2 ASSKNFRGTTYEQY
TRBJ1-5 TRBV12-5 ASGAFGDSRNQPQH